This T cell receptor (beta chain) is from a study of blood T cell repertoires in COVID-19. Study-level background: In each case, the material was cDNA or gDNA derived from T cells, B-cell-depleted T cells, or PBMCs.

As handled by the study authors: It was from reference gene primer amplification that nucleated cell counts were estimated. Sequenced by immunoSEQ multiplex PCR; TCRdb stores in-frame clones only, minus some. V, J and clone size derive from that table, while D and trimming were established from the DNA sequence. Here the sample spans a few hundred thousand clones, approximately 90% being singletons. This CDR3 is 16 amino acids long. Germline assignment: CDR1 KGHDR and CDR2 SFDVKD. J gave up 2 bases and V 4 bases, and 8 bases lay outside the gene matches. The source is a woman aged 50 to 65 with COVID-19, enrolled during active disease. The gene calls are TRBV24-1 and TRBJ2-5; 8 nucleotides line up with TRBD1. Specimen: peripheral blood. CDR3 in amino acids: CATSDGGTGNQETQYF. DNA of the CDR3: TGTGCCACCAGTGACGGAGGGACAGGAAATCAAGAGACCCAGTACTTC.